This T cell receptor beta chain was obtained from a study of lymphopenia after photon versus proton radiotherapy. Study outcomes and limitations: Post-nadir diversity loss with photons came from oligoclonal expansion, particularly CD8+ Temra cells. Post-nadir TCR diversity decline inversely tracked overall survival among those who died. Better survival with proton therapy was suggested as possible, not demonstrated. Under photons, naive T cells and diversity fell while effector/memory populations rose.

The CDR3 runs 13 residues. V was trimmed by 5 bases and J by 2 bases, leaving 10 bases between them. Germline CDR1 and CDR2: LGHNA and YSLEER. Measured with immunoSEQ multiplex PCR; TCRdb has only the in-frame clones, and not every one. The data contain roughly 18,000 clones, just under 85% of them seen just once; the ten biggest clones take up 2.9%. This clone was seen more than once but under ten times. The antigen is not known. The genes are TRBV4-3 and TRBJ2-7; perhaps TRBD2 as D (5 bases). Sequenced here: peripheral blood, sampled from a patient treated with photon-based radiotherapy. The TCR comes from a woman between 50 and 59 years old with pancreatic cancer. CDR3: CASSTDLAYEQYF. In nucleotides, the CDR3 is TGCGCCAGCAGCACGGACTTAGCCTACGAGCAGTACTTC.